This note documents a single T cell receptor beta chain sequence. Its specificity is not known. Although they were nominally healthy when sampled, donors likely had unrecorded immune exposures. The PCR made use of 60 Vbeta and 13 Jbeta primers. Only in-frame clones appear in the TCRdb table, and some are missing; sequencing was by immunoSEQ multiplex PCR. The sample lists 90,000 to 120,000 clones; about 85% were seen once. This entry is derived from a study of cytomegalovirus exposure and HLA in healthy donors. Study results and caveats: A few of the chains that were CMV-associated were confirmed in vitro to be specific for CMV antigens. One cluster of highly shared sequence variants probably arose as a sequencing artifact.

V was clipped by 2 bases and J by 9 bases, with 14 bases between them. The germline CDR1 and CDR2 sequences are GTSNPN and SVGIG (reference sequence). The CDR3 sequence is 14 residues long. Sequenced input: PBMCs. The clonotype was recovered from a man aged 30 to 45 in good health and CMV-seronegative. The V gene is TRBV30, the J gene TRBJ1-6, with unresolved D. The CDR3 nucleotides are TGTGCCTGGAGTCCGGAAACAGACGGTTCACCCCTCCACTTT. Translation gives CAWSPETDGSPLHF.